A single TCR beta chain is shown here with its context. Its antigen remains unidentified. The data were obtained in a study of cytomegalovirus exposure and HLA in healthy donors. This table comes from immunoSEQ multiplex PCR, and its TCRdb copy is limited to in-frame clones, with some not included. The sample contains 110,000 or so clones, about 82% of which appear only once. Study findings and constraints: One later analysis, an examination of the 120 or so validation repertoires, found that first-cohort TCR clusters tended to co-occur in them. As confirmed in vitro, a few CMV-associated chains were specific for CMV antigens. Overall, approximately 150 TCR beta chains were annotated as cytomegalovirus-associated.

Germline V CDR1 and CDR2: LNHDA, SQIVND (reference sequence). This CDR3 spans 16 amino acids. V dropped 4 bases and J dropped 3; count of bases not matched to a gene: 3. The rearrangement joins TRBV19 to TRBJ2-7; 16 bases fit TRBD2. The clonotype was recovered from a man aged 18 to 30 in good health and CMV-seronegative. Sequencing input: PBMCs. CDR3 coding DNA: TGTGCCAGTAGTACGGGACTAGCGGGGGGGGGCTACGAGCAGTACTTC. Translated, it gives CASSTGLAGGGYEQYF.